One and the same sample provided the 18 T cell receptor beta chains below, sequenced in a study of cytomegalovirus exposure and HLA in healthy donors. A multiplex PCR was run with 60 Vbeta primers and 13 Jbeta primers. Clones were read by immunoSEQ multiplex PCR, and TCRdb kept only the in-frame ones, dropping some. Of some 97,000 clones in the sample, around 80% were seen once. Sequenced: PBMCs. The receptors shown here come from a female donor in good health and CMV-seropositive.

This rearrangement joins TRBV29-1 to TRBJ2-2, with 10 bases that match TRBD2. The J segment lost 3 bases and the V segment lost 0 bases, leaving 4 bases of the junction unmatched. The CDR3 covers 16 residues. Germline values: CDR1 SQVTM, CDR2 ANQGSEA. CDR3 loop: CSVEDKREGDTGELFF. The CDR3, as DNA: TGCAGCGTTGAAGATAAGCGGGAGGGTGACACCGGGGAGCTGTTTTTT.

This clone was counted a few times. The chain is built from TRBV7-9 and TRBJ2-1, with D tentatively TRBD2 (6 bases). The CDR3 totals 15 residues. Germline V gene lookup returns CDR1 SEHNR and CDR2 FQNEAQ (reference sequence). Trimming took off 5 bases at V and 5 bases at J, with 16 bases between the two ends. CDR3 DNA: TGTGCCAGCAGCCACTGGGGGGAGGAGAACAATGAGCAGTTCTTC. Translated: CASSHWGEENNEQFF. Together with reference TRBV7-9 and TRBJ2-1, the CDR3 gives the full variable domain: DTGVSQNPRHKITKRGQNVTFRCDPISEHNRLYWYRQTLGQGPEFLTYFQNEAQLEKSRLLSDRFSAERPKGSFSTLEIQRTEQGDSAMYLCASSHWGEENNEQFFGPGTRLTVL.

The rearrangement uses TRBV6-6 and TRBJ2-1, with D maybe TRBD1 (6 bases). CDR3 size: 13 residues. Germline V CDR1 and CDR2: MNHNY, SVGAGI (reference sequence). V dropped 3 bases and J dropped 9 bases, with 12 bases sitting between them. CDR3 residues: CASSYRQVGEQFF. In DNA, the CDR3 is TGTGCCAGCAGTTATAGACAGGTCGGTGAGCAGTTCTTC.

The CDR3 protein is CASSDGLAARNSYEQYF. In DNA form, the CDR3 reads TGTGCCAGCAGCGACGGACTAGCCGCACGTAACTCCTACGAGCAGTACTTC. The chain has TRBV7-9 and TRBJ2-7; TRBD2 aligns across 8 bases. Losses at the gene ends were 5 bases for V and 0 bases for J; bases not matched to a gene: 12. Germline lookup yields CDR1 SEHNR and CDR2 FQNEAQ (reference sequence). The length of the CDR3 is 17 residues.

This sequence joins TRBV18 and TRBJ1-1, with D tentatively TRBD1 (6 bases). This CDR3 has 14 residues. The germline V gene encodes CDR1 KGHSH and CDR2 LQKENI. Trimming shortened V by 0 bases and J by 4 bases, and 9 bases separated the two germline ends. In DNA form, the CDR3 reads TGTGCCAGCTCACCACCGGGGGGGCCCACTGAAGCTTTCTTT. Translating it yields CASSPPGGPTEAFF.

The V gene is TRBV9, the J gene TRBJ2-7; 9 bases are a match to TRBD2. The CDR3 has 15 residues. Germline V gene lookup returns CDR1 SGDLS and CDR2 YYNGEE. The J segment lost 0 bases and the V segment lost 4 bases, leaving 5 bases of the junction unmatched. This CDR3 is CASSPSGASSYEQYF. Written as DNA, the CDR3 is TGTGCCAGCAGCCCTAGCGGGGCCAGCTCCTACGAGCAGTACTTC. The variable domain in full, with the rest retrieved from reference TRBV9 and TRBJ2-7, is DSGVTQTPKHLITATGQRVTLRCSPRSGDLSVYWYQQSLDQGLQFLIQYYNGEERAKGNILERFSAQQFPDLHSELNLSSLELGDSALYFCASSPSGASSYEQYFGPGTRLTVT.

Remarks on this clone: At one end, the junction sequence differs from germline, possibly due to a read error. The rearrangement joins TRBV6-4 to TRBJ1-1; D is perhaps TRBD1 (5 bases). CDR3 length: 14 amino acids. The germline V gene has CDR1 MRHNA and CDR2 SNTAGT. CDR3 protein: CASSQGLMNAEAFF. As DNA, the CDR3 is TGTGCCAGCAGTCAGGGACTAATGAACGCTGAAGCTTTCTTT.

This clone was counted a few times. V usage is TRBV5-4 and J usage is TRBJ2-3; TRBD2 agrees at 7 bases. The CDR3 is 15 residues long. The junction had 3 bases not matched to a gene; V was cut back by 2 bases and J by 0 bases. From germline, CDR1 is SGHNT and CDR2 YYREEE (reference sequence). CDR3 in DNA: TGTGCCAGCAGCTTAACTAGCGTTAGCACAGATACGCAGTATTTT. This sequence encodes CASSLTSVSTDTQYF.

The chain uses TRBV4-1 and TRBJ2-5; 11 bases fit TRBD2. The J call is uncertain, as TRBJ2-7 better fits the DNA end. The germline gives CDR1 MGHRA, CDR2 YSYEKL. The CDR3 is 13 amino acids. The CDR3: CASSLAGGYEQYF. In DNA, the CDR3 is TGCGCCAGCAGCCTAGCGGGGGGGTACGAGCAGTACTTC.

The rearrangement uses TRBV4-2 and TRBJ2-7; weak D call: TRBD1 (6 bases). Trimming took off 3 bases at V and 3 bases at J, with 18 bases between the two ends. The CDR3 contains 16 residues. Germline V gene sequence: CDR1 LGHNA, CDR2 YNFKEQ. For the CDR3, the DNA is TGTGCCAGCAGCCAGGAACAGGGAATGGTAAGCTACGAGCAGTACTTC. As protein: CASSQEQGMVSYEQYF.

This clone was detected only a few times. The chain recombines TRBV5-8 with TRBJ2-7, with 7 bases identical to TRBD1. V lost 2 bases and J lost 5; bases outside the gene matches: 4. CDR1 SGHTS and CDR2 YDEGEE come from the germline V gene. The CDR3 is 13 residues long. The CDR3 nucleotides read TGTGCCAGCAGCTTTGACAGGGTCAACGAGCAGTACTTC. Translation gives CASSFDRVNEQYF.

The gene calls are TRBV14 and TRBJ2-5, with D possibly TRBD2 on 7 matching bases. Trimming removed 3 bases from V and 0 bases from J, with 14 bases in between. Germline-derived CDR1 and CDR2 are SGHDN and FVKESK. CDR3 length equals 16 residues. The CDR3 nucleotides are TGTGCCAGCAGCCAGGGGGCTAGCGGTAACCAAGAGACCCAGTACTTC. Amino acid sequence: CASSQGASGNQETQYF.

J is TRBJ2-2 and V is TRBV9, with a weak D call TRBD2 (6 bases). Germline V lookup: CDR1 SGDLS, CDR2 YYNGEE. V shed 4 bases and J shed 8 bases, with 24 bases lying between them. The CDR3 runs 17 residues. The CDR3 DNA sequence: TGTGCCAGCAGCCCCGCACTTACTAGCTCCCATGTGGGGGAGCTGTTTTTT. The encoded protein is CASSPALTSSHVGELFF.

The chain is built from TRBV27 and TRBJ1-1; a possible D gene is TRBD1 (5 bases). Trimming cost V 5 bases and J 9 bases, with 16 bases left between them. The CDR3 has 13 residues. Germline V gene sequence: CDR1 MNHEY, CDR2 SMNVEV (reference sequence). CDR3 residues: CASSLTGGVKAFF. CDR3 sequence (DNA): TGTGCCAGCAGTCTAACAGGAGGGGTGAAAGCTTTCTTT.

V is TRBV2 and J is TRBJ1-5, with D possibly matching TRBD1 (6 bases). With 1 base removed from V and 0 bases from J, the gap between germline ends came to 16 bases. Germline loops: CDR1 SNHLY, CDR2 FYNNEI. The CDR3 extends over 18 amino acids. CDR3 sequence: CASSEVTGWAFSNQPQHF. CDR3 nucleotide sequence: TGTGCCAGCAGTGAAGTGACAGGCTGGGCCTTTAGCAATCAGCCCCAGCATTTT.

This chain joins TRBV5-1 and TRBJ2-7, with 14 bases that match TRBD2. The CDR3 covers 18 residues. Looked up from germline, CDR1 is SGHRS and CDR2 is YFSETQ. The V gene end was trimmed by 4 bases and the J gene end by 5 bases; junction bases not matched to a gene: 14. CDR3 amino acids: CASSQGGLAGGLGHEQYF. CDR3 nucleotides: TGCGCCAGCAGCCAAGGCGGACTAGCGGGAGGACTTGGCCACGAGCAGTACTTC.

Only one count was recorded for this clone. The V call is TRBV30, the J call TRBJ1-2; 7 nucleotides agree with TRBD1. This CDR3 has 14 amino acids. CDR1 GTSNPN and CDR2 SVGIG come from the germline V gene (reference sequence). The trim removed 3 bases at V and 7 bases at J, leaving 11 bases unmatched. The CDR3 reads CAWRRQGGESGYTF. CDR3 nucleotides: TGTGCCTGGAGGCGACAGGGTGGGGAGAGTGGCTACACCTTC.

The chain uses TRBV4-3 and TRBJ1-5, with TRBD1 as a possible D gene (6 bases). The germline gives CDR1 LGHNA, CDR2 YSLEER. This CDR3 comprises 15 residues. V was cut by 0 bases and J by 7 bases, with 13 bases left in between. DNA of the CDR3: TGCGCCAGCAGCCAAGACATGACAGGCCGGCAGCCCCAGCATTTT. Translation: CASSQDMTGRQPQHF.